This TCR beta chain emerged from a study of blood T cell repertoires in COVID-19. Study overall: Whether acute or convalescent, the COVID-19 samples came from the United States, Italy and Spain. T cells, B-cell-depleted T cells, or PBMCs supplied cDNA or gDNA.

Trimming took off 4 bases at V and 6 bases at J, with 10 bases between the two ends. The germline gives CDR1 SQVTM, CDR2 ANQGSEA. The CDR3 is 12 amino acids. Authors' analysis steps: Estimated nucleated cell counts came from reference gene primer amplification. Sequenced by immunoSEQ multiplex PCR; TCRdb stores in-frame clones only, minus some. V, J and clone size are taken as reported in that table, and D and trimming were inferred from the DNA itself. There are almost 300,000 clones in the sample; under 90% occur only once, and 11% lies in the top ten. Seattle enrolled patients during active infection and tracked them longitudinally.

The chain combines TRBV29-1 with TRBJ2-1; maybe TRBD1 (6 bases). The receptor was derived from a woman between 25 and 40 years old with COVID-19, enrolled during active disease. The material sequenced was peripheral blood. The CDR3 reads CSVGRTANEQFF. Here the CDR3 DNA reads TGCAGCGTTGGCCGGACAGCCAATGAGCAGTTCTTC.